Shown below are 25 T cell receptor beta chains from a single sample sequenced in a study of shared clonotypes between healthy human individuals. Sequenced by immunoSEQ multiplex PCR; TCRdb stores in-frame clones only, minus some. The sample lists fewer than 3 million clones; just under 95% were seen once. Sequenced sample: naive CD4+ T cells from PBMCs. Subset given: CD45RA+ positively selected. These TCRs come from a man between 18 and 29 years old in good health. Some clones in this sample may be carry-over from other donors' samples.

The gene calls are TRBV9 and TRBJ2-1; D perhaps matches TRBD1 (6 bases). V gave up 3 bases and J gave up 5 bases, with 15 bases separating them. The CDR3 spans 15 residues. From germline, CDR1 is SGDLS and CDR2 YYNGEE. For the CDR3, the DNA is TGTGCCAGCAGCGCGAGGCCGGGACAAAACAATGAGCAGTTCTTC. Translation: CASSARPGQNNEQFF.

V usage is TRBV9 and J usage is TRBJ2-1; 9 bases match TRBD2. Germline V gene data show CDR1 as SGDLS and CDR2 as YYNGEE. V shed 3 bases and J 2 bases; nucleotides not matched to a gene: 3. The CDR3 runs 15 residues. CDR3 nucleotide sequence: TGTGCCAGCAGCGATAGCGGGAGTACCTACAATGAGCAGTTCTTC. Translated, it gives CASSDSGSTYNEQFF.

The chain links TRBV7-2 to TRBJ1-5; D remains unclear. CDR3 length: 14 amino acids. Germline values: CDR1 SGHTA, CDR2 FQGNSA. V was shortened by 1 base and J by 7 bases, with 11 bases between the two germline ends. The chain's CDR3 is CASSLEVSMQPQHF. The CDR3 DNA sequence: TGTGCCAGCAGCTTAGAAGTCTCCATGCAGCCCCAGCATTTT.

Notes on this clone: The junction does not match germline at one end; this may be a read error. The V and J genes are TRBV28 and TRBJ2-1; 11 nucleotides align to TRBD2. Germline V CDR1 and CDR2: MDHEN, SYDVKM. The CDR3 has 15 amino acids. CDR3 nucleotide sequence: TGTGCCAGCAATTTATTAGCGGGAGGGCCGGGTGAGCAGTTCTTC. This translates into CASNLLAGGPGEQFF.

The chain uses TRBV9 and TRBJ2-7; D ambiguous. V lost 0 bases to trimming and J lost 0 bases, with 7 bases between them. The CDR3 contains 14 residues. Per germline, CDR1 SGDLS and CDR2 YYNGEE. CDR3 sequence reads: CASSVGNPSYEQYF. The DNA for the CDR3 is TGTGCCAGCAGCGTAGGAAATCCCTCCTACGAGCAGTACTTC.

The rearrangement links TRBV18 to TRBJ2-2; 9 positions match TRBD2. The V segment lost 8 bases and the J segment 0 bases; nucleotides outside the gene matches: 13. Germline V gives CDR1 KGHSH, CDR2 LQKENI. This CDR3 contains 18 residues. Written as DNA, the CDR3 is TGTGCCAGCCGAAAACCGGGACTAGCAACCCCGAACACCGGGGAGCTGTTTTTT. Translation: CASRKPGLATPNTGELFF.

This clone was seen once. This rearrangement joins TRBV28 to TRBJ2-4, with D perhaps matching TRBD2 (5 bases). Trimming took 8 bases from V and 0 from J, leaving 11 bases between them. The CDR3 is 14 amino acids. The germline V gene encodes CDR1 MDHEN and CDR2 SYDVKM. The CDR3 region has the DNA TGTGCCAGCCTAGGAGGACTAGCCAAAAACATTCAGTACTTC. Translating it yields CASLGGLAKNIQYF.

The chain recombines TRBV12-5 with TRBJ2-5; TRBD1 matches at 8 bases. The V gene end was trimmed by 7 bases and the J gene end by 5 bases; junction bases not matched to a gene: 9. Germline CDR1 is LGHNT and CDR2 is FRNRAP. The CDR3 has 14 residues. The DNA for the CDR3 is TGTGCTAGTGCAGCGGGCAGGGGGCTTGAGACCCAGTACTTC. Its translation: CASAAGRGLETQYF.

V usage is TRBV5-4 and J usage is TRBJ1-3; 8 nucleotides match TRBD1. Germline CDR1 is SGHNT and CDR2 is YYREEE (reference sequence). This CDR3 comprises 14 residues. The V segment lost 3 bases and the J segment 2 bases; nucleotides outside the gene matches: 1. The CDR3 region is CASSWGQAGNTIYF. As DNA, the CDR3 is TGTGCCAGCAGCTGGGGACAGGCTGGAAACACCATATATTTT.

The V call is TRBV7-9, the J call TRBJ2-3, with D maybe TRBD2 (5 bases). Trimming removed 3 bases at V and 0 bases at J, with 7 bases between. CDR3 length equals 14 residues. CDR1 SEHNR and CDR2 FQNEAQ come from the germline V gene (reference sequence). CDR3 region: CASSFRESTDTQYF. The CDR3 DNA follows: TGTGCCAGCAGCTTTAGGGAGAGCACAGATACGCAGTATTTT.

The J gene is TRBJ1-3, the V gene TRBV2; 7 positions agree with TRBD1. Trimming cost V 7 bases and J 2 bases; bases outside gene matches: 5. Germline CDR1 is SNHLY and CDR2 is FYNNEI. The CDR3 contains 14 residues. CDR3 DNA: TGTGCCAGCACCCAAGACAGGGCTGGAAACACCATATATTTT. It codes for CASTQDRAGNTIYF. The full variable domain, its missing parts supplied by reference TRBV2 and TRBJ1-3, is EPEVTQTPSHQVTQMGQEVILRCVPISNHLYFYWYRQILGQKVEFLVSFYNNEISEKSEIFDDQFSVERPDGSNFTLKIRSTKLEDSAMYFCASTQDRAGNTIYFGEGSWLTVV.

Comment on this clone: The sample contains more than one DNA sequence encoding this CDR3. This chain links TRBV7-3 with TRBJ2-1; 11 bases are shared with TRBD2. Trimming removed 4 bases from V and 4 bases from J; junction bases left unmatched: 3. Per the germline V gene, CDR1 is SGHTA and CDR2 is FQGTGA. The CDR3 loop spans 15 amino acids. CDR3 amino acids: CASSSGLAAYNEQFF. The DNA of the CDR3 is TGTGCCAGCAGCTCGGGACTAGCGGCATACAATGAGCAGTTCTTC.

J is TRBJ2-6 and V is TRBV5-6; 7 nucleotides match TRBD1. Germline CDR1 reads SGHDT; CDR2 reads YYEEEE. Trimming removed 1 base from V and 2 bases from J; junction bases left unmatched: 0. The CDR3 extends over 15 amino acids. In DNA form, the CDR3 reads TGTGCCAGCAGCTTGCAGGGGGCTGGGGCCAACGTCCTGACTTTC. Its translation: CASSLQGAGANVLTF.

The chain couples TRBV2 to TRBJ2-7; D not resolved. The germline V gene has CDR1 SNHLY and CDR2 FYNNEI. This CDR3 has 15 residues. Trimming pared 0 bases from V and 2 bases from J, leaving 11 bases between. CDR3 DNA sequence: TGTGCCAGCAGTGAAGCGCTTCGATCCACCTACGAGCAGTACTTC. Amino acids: CASSEALRSTYEQYF.

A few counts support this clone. The CDR3 loop is CASSFRMITGELFF. The DNA for the CDR3 is TGTGCCAGCAGTTTCCGAATGATCACCGGGGAGCTGTTTTTT. V usage is TRBV27 and J usage is TRBJ2-2; D call uncertain. Germline CDR1 is MNHEY and CDR2 is SMNVEV (reference sequence). The CDR3 extends over 14 amino acids. Trimming left V 3 bases short and J 4 bases short, with 9 bases between.

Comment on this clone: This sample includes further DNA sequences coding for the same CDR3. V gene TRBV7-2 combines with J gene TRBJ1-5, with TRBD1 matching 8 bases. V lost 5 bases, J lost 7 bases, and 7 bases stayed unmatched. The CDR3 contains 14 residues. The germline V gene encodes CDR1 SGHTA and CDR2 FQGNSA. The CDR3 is CASSPGQGRQPQHF. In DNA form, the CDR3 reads TGTGCCAGCAGCCCCGGACAGGGCCGGCAGCCCCAGCATTTT.

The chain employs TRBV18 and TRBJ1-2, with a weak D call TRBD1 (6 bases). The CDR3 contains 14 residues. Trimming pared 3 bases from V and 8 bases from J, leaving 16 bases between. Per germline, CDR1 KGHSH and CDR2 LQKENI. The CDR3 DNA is TGTGCCAGCTCACCGTACAGGGACGGTGGCGGCTACACCTTC. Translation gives CASSPYRDGGGYTF.

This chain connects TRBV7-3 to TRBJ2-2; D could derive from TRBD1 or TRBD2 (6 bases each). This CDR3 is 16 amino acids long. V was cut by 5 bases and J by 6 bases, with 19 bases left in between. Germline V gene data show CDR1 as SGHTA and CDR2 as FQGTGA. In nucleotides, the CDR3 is TGTGCCAGCAGCCCGACCCAAAGGGGGGTAGCCGGGGAGCTGTTTTTT. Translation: CASSPTQRGVAGELFF. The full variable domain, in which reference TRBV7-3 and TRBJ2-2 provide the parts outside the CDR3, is GAGVSQTPSNKVTEKGKYVELRCDPISGHTALYWYRQSLGQGPEFLIYFQGTGAADDSGLPNDRFFAVRPEGSVSTLKIQRTERGDSAVYLCASSPTQRGVAGELFFGEGSRLTVL.

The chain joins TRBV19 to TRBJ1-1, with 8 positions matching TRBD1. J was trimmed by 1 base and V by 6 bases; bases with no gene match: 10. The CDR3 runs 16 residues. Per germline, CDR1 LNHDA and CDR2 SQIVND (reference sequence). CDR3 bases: TGTGCCAGTAGCCCTACCCCGGGACAGGCGAACACTGAAGCTTTCTTT. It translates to CASSPTPGQANTEAFF.

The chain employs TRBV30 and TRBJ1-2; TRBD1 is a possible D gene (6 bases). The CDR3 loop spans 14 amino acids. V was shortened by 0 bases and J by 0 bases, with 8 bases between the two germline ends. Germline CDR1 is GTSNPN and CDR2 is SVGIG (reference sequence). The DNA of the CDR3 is TGTGCCTGGAGTGTCCGGGGGCCTAACTATGGCTACACCTTC. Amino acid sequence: CAWSVRGPNYGYTF.

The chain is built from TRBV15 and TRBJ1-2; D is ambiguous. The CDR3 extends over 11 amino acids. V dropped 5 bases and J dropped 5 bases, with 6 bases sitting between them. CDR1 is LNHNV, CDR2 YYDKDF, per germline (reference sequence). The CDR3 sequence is CATSGFYGYTF. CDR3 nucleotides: TGTGCCACCAGCGGGTTTTATGGCTACACCTTC. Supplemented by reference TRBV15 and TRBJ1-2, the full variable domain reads DAMVIQNPRYQVTQFGKPVTLSCSQTLNHNVMYWYQQKSSQAPKLLFHYYDKDFNNEADTPDNFQSRRPNTSFCFLDIRSPGLGDTAMYLCATSGFYGYTFGSGTRLTVV.

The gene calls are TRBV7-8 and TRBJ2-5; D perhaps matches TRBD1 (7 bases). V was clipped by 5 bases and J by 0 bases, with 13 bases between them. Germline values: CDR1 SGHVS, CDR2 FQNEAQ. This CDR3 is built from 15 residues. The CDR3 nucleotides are TGTGCCAGCAGCGAGGGCAGGGGGGACCAAGAGACCCAGTACTTC. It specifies CASSEGRGDQETQYF. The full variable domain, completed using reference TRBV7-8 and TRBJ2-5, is GAGVSQSPRYKVAKRGQDVALRCDPISGHVSLFWYQQALGQGPEFLTYFQNEAQLDKSGLPSDRFFAERPEGSVSTLKIQRTQQEDSAVYLCASSEGRGDQETQYFGPGTRLLVL.

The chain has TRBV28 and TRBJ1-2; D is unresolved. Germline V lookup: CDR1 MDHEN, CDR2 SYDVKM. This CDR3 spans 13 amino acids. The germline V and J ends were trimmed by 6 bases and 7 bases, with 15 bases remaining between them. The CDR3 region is CASSKPLTGGYTF. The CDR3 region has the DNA TGTGCCAGCAGCAAACCTCTAACTGGTGGCTACACCTTC.

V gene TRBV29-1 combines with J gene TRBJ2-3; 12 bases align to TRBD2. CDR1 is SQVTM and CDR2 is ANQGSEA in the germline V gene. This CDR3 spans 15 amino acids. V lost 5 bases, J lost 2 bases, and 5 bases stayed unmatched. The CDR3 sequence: CSVTGTSGYTDTQYF. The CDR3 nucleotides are TGCAGCGTTACAGGGACTAGCGGGTACACAGATACGCAGTATTTT.

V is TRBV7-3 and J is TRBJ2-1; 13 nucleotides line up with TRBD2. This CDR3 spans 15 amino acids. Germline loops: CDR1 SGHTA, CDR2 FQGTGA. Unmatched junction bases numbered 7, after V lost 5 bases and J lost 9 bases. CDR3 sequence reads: CASSATSGRVGEQFF. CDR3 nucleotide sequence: TGTGCCAGCAGCGCCACTAGCGGGAGGGTAGGTGAGCAGTTCTTC.